Below, 16 T cell receptor beta chains from the same sample are listed, as sequenced in a study of shared clonotypes between healthy human individuals (dated by TCRdb to 2018 to 2021). Library preparation was by the immunoSEQ multiplex PCR assay. TCRdb obtained this table from immuneACCESS and retained in-frame rearrangements with V and J assigned. These tables miss some clones; where compared with another copy, unresolved V genes account for less than half of the shortfall, and the remainder is unexplained. In this sample the table shows more than 400,000 clones, around 73% of which occur a single time. About 12% of the sample belongs to the ten largest clones. The material sequenced was PBMCs. These receptors all come from a woman between 40 and 50 years old in good health. Some clones in this sample may be carry-over from other donors' samples.

This clone was seen repeatedly, ten times or more. The V and J genes are TRBV6-1 and TRBJ1-5; D may be TRBD1 (5 bases). The CDR3 is made up of 16 amino acids. Germline CDR1 and CDR2: MNHNS and SASEGT. V lost 2 bases and J lost 0, with 11 bases in between. DNA for the CDR3: TGTGCCAGCAGTGAAAAGACAGCTGTTAGCAATCAGCCCCAGCATTTT. As protein: CASSEKTAVSNQPQHF.

This sequence joins TRBV4-1 and TRBJ1-3, with 8 bases identical to TRBD1. This CDR3 is 13 amino acids long. V shed 6 bases, J shed 6 bases, and the junction held 4 bases outside the gene matches. Germline V gene sequence: CDR1 MGHRA, CDR2 YSYEKL. The CDR3 loop reads CASRPTGENTIYF. DNA for the CDR3: TGCGCCAGCAGACCGACAGGGGAAAACACCATATATTTT.

This clone was counted many times. The rearrangement links TRBV5-4 to TRBJ2-1; TRBD2 matches at 9 bases. V dropped 2 bases and J dropped 10; count of bases not matched to a gene: 4. CDR3 length: 13 residues. The germline CDR1 and CDR2 sequences are SGHNT and YYREEE (reference sequence). The CDR3 region is CASSFGGREEQFF. In DNA form, the CDR3 reads TGTGCCAGCAGCTTCGGCGGGAGGGAGGAGCAGTTCTTC. The full variable domain, with the rest looked up from reference TRBV5-4 and TRBJ2-1, is ETGVTQSPTHLIKTRGQQVTLRCSSQSGHNTVSWYQQALGQGPQFIFQYYREEENGRGNFPPRFSGLQFPNYSSELNVNALELDDSALYLCASSFGGREEQFFGPGTRLTVL.

This sequence joins TRBV7-9 and TRBJ1-3, with 7 bases aligning to TRBD1. The germline gives CDR1 SEHNR, CDR2 FQNEAQ (reference sequence). The CDR3 consists of 16 residues. Trimming removed 5 bases from V and 3 bases from J; junction bases left unmatched: 10. The CDR3 reads CASSTLTGYYGNTIYF. For the CDR3, the DNA is TGTGCCAGCAGCACCTTGACAGGGTATTATGGAAACACCATATATTTT. The full variable domain, completed using reference TRBV7-9 and TRBJ1-3, is DTGVSQNPRHKITKRGQNVTFRCDPISEHNRLYWYRQTLGQGPEFLTYFQNEAQLEKSRLLSDRFSAERPKGSFSTLEIQRTEQGDSAMYLCASSTLTGYYGNTIYFGEGSWLTVV.

In this sample, this clone turned up a few times. This rearrangement joins TRBV5-4 to TRBJ2-2; the match to TRBD2 covers 11 bases. The CDR3 length is 20 residues. Germline V lookup: CDR1 SGHNT, CDR2 YYREEE (reference sequence). The V gene end was trimmed by 5 bases and the J gene end by 4 bases; junction bases not matched to a gene: 19. DNA of the CDR3: TGTGCCAGCAGTCCGGGGACTAGCGGCCGACTCAGGGGAACCACCGGGGAGCTGTTTTTT. Encoded protein: CASSPGTSGRLRGTTGELFF.

The genes are TRBV5-4 and TRBJ2-1; D is uncertain. CDR3 length: 15 residues. Germline V gene sequence: CDR1 SGHNT, CDR2 YYREEE (reference sequence). The V and J ends lost 0 bases and 2 bases respectively, with 9 bases between them. The CDR3: CASSLDDNTYNEQFF. CDR3 bases: TGTGCCAGCAGCTTGGACGACAACACCTACAATGAGCAGTTCTTC. The full variable domain, rest sourced from reference TRBV5-4 and TRBJ2-1, is ETGVTQSPTHLIKTRGQQVTLRCSSQSGHNTVSWYQQALGQGPQFIFQYYREEENGRGNFPPRFSGLQFPNYSSELNVNALELDDSALYLCASSLDDNTYNEQFFGPGTRLTVL.

The CDR3 sequence: CASSLTPRLDGRAEQYF. The CDR3 nucleotides read TGTGCCAGCAGCTTAACCCCGCGCCTTGACGGGAGGGCCGAGCAGTACTTC. The chain links TRBV7-2 to TRBJ2-7, with 8 bases fitting TRBD2. The CDR3 runs to 17 residues. V shed 2 bases and J 6 bases; nucleotides not matched to a gene: 15. Per the germline V gene, CDR1 is SGHTA and CDR2 is FQGNSA.

This chain links TRBV7-3 with TRBJ2-7; D is perhaps TRBD2 (6 bases). The CDR3 has 13 amino acids. Per the germline V gene, CDR1 is SGHTA and CDR2 is FQGTGA. Trimming shortened V by 3 bases and J by 3 bases, and 9 bases separated the two germline ends. The CDR3 here is CASSFTGGYEQYF. DNA for the CDR3: TGTGCCAGCAGCTTTACCGGGGGCTACGAGCAGTACTTC. Variable domain in full (rest from reference TRBV7-3 and TRBJ2-7): GAGVSQTPSNKVTEKGKYVELRCDPISGHTALYWYRQSLGQGPEFLIYFQGTGAADDSGLPNDRFFAVRPEGSVSTLKIQRTERGDSAVYLCASSFTGGYEQYFGPGTRLTVT.

The V and J genes are TRBV6-5 and TRBJ1-1; a weak D match, TRBD1 (6 bases). Germline lookup yields CDR1 MNHEY and CDR2 SVGAGI. V shed 6 bases and J shed 4 bases, with 15 bases lying between them. CDR3 length equals 14 residues. The CDR3 reads CASRPQQGGTEAFF. CDR3 DNA: TGTGCCAGCAGACCACAGCAAGGGGGCACTGAAGCTTTCTTT.

There are a few counts of this clone. The V call is TRBV9, the J call TRBJ1-3; a weak D match, TRBD1 (5 bases). Germline V lookup: CDR1 SGDLS, CDR2 YYNGEE. V lost 2 bases, J lost 0 bases, and 12 bases lay in between. The CDR3 runs to 16 residues. CDR3 in amino acids: CASSVRADSSGNTIYF. The DNA of the CDR3 is TGTGCCAGCAGCGTGAGAGCAGACAGCTCTGGAAACACCATATATTTT.

V gene TRBV5-4 combines with J gene TRBJ2-1, with 11 positions matching TRBD2. Germline assignment: CDR1 SGHNT and CDR2 YYREEE (reference sequence). There are 15 residues in the CDR3. Losses at the gene ends were 1 base for V and 6 bases for J; bases not matched to a gene: 3. Written as DNA, the CDR3 is TGTGCCAGCAGCTTGACTAGCGGGAGACCCAATGAGCAGTTCTTC. Encoded protein: CASSLTSGRPNEQFF.

J is TRBJ1-4 and V is TRBV28; D gene uncertain. The germline V gene encodes CDR1 MDHEN and CDR2 SYDVKM. This CDR3 contains 13 residues. The V end was cut by 5 bases, the J end by 14 bases, with 18 bases between. CDR3 sequence: CASSRTRAPPLFF. Here the CDR3 DNA reads TGTGCCAGCAGTCGGACCCGGGCCCCCCCCCTGTTTTTT.

This chain joins TRBV5-1 and TRBJ2-1, with TRBD1 matching 8 bases. Trimming at V came to 7 bases and at J to 4 bases, leaving 10 bases not matched to a gene. The CDR3 contains 15 residues. In germline, CDR1 is SGHRS, CDR2 YFSETQ. CDR3 amino acids: CASSLRTGNYNEQFF. The CDR3, as DNA: TGCGCCAGCTCGCTAAGGACAGGGAATTACAATGAGCAGTTCTTC.

The rearrangement uses TRBV10-3 and TRBJ1-2, with D hard to call. Per the germline V gene, CDR1 is ENHRY and CDR2 is SYGVKD. The CDR3 runs 17 residues. The ends were cut back, 0 bases at V and 0 bases at J, with 14 bases in the middle. The CDR3 here is CAISESRSGASNYGYTF. CDR3 DNA sequence: TGTGCCATCAGTGAGTCTCGGAGTGGCGCCTCTAACTATGGCTACACCTTC.

This clone was recorded once. CDR3 loop: CASSLRFLGSYEQYF. For the CDR3, the DNA is TGTGCCAGCAGCTTGCGTTTTCTGGGTTCCTACGAGCAGTACTTC. The chain carries TRBV5-6 and TRBJ2-7, with no clear D. The V end was cut by 1 base, the J end by 1 base, with 12 bases between. The CDR3 loop spans 15 amino acids. Germline values: CDR1 SGHDT, CDR2 YYEEEE.

The J gene is TRBJ2-1, the V gene TRBV7-2, with D possibly matching TRBD2 (6 bases). The germline V gene has CDR1 SGHTA and CDR2 FQGNSA. This CDR3 is built from 15 residues. V was pared by 3 bases and J by 0 bases, with 9 bases between. The CDR3 bases are TGTGCCAGCAGCTTTTGGACTAACTCCTACAATGAGCAGTTCTTC. Translation gives CASSFWTNSYNEQFF.